These T cell receptor beta chains were read from a single sample in a study of human T cells and chemical hapten exposure. TCRdb analysed the RACE reads with MiXCR anew, one entry per CDR3 protein. The sample lists under 200,000 distinct CDR3 sequences, more than 25% seen once, with about 2.8% in the top ten. The material was whole blood, obtained in connection with sensitization to the hapten diphenylcyclopropenone (DPC). The receptors originated from a woman in her 30s with alopecia areata. Some clones in this sample may be carry-over from other donors' samples. The CDR3 runs from the conserved cysteine through the conserved F or W. D genes are given only for firm matches. Size tells how often a clone was seen (once, few, many) or the class of an expanded clone, and some rows leave it out.

D: TRBD2
J: TRBJ2-5
V: TRBV29-1
size: few
CDR3: CSADGGGETQYF
DNA: TGCAGCGCCGACGGGGGAGGGGAGACCCAGTACTTC

D: TRBD1
J: TRBJ2-3
V: TRBV7-6
size: .
CDR3: CASSLISAGTGGIDTQYF
DNA: TGTGCCAGCAGCCTGATAAGTGCCGGGACAGGGGGCATAGATACGCAGTATTTT

D: TRBD1
J: TRBJ2-3
V: TRBV29-1
size: .
CDR3: CSAGQGLADTQYF
DNA: TGCAGCGCCGGACAGGGGTTAGCAGATACGCAGTATTTT

D: TRBD1
J: TRBJ1-1
V: TRBV29-1
size: .
CDR3: CSAKGDRGRAFF
DNA: TGCAGCGCTAAGGGTGACAGGGGACGAGCTTTCTTT

D: .
J: TRBJ1-6
V: TRBV7-9
size: few
CDR3: CASSPDSHRGTPLHF
DNA: TGTGCCAGCAGCCCCGACTCCCATCGCGGGACGCCCCTCCACTTT

D: TRBD1
J: TRBJ1-6
V: TRBV28
size: once
CDR3: CASSLSTGINSPLHF
DNA: TGTGCCAGCAGTTTATCGACAGGGATTAATTCACCCCTCCACTTT

D: TRBD1
J: TRBJ1-2
V: TRBV13
size: .
CDR3: CASTPPWDSMGYTF
DNA: TGTGCCAGCACTCCCCCGTGGGACAGCATGGGCTACACCTTC

D: TRBD2
J: TRBJ2-7
V: TRBV20-1
size: few
CDR3: CSAREQRGRTSGTLYEQYF
DNA: TGCAGTGCTAGAGAACAAAGGGGACGGACTAGCGGGACCCTCTACGAGCAGTACTTC

D: .
J: TRBJ2-3
V: TRBV7-9
size: few
CDR3: CASSQQGGSDTQYF
DNA: TGTGCCAGCAGCCAGCAGGGGGGTTCAGATACGCAGTATTTT

D: .
J: TRBJ2-7
V: TRBV7-2
size: few
CDR3: CASSLGGQGSTYEQYF
DNA: TGTGCCAGCAGCTTAGGGGGGCAGGGTTCAACCTACGAGCAGTACTTC

D: .
J: TRBJ1-1
V: TRBV28
size: .
CDR3: CASRLSHQGAEAFF
DNA: TGTGCCAGCAGATTAAGTCACCAGGGCGCTGAAGCTTTCTTT

D: TRBD2
J: TRBJ2-5
V: TRBV6-2/TRBV6-3
size: .
CDR3: CASSDIPLAGETQYF
DNA: TGTGCCAGCAGTGACATCCCACTAGCGGGAGAGACCCAGTACTTC

D: .
J: TRBJ1-1
V: TRBV5-1
size: .
CDR3: CASSLGGARNTEAFF
DNA: TGCGCCAGCAGCTTGGGAGGGGCCAGGAACACTGAAGCTTTCTTT

D: .
J: TRBJ1-1
V: TRBV29-1
size: .
CDR3: CSVETGMNTEAFF
DNA: TGCAGCGTTGAAACAGGAATGAACACTGAAGCTTTCTTT

D: .
J: TRBJ2-3
V: TRBV20-1
size: .
CDR3: CSARDLFLPPTDTQYF
DNA: TGCAGTGCTAGAGATCTCTTTCTACCCCCCACAGATACGCAGTATTTT

D: .
J: TRBJ2-1
V: TRBV29-1
size: .
CDR3: CSVAKTSDYNEQFF
DNA: TGCAGCGTTGCGAAGACGAGCGACTACAATGAGCAGTTCTTC

D: TRBD2
J: TRBJ2-1
V: TRBV29-1
size: .
CDR3: CSVGLAGSSYNEQFF
DNA: TGCAGCGTTGGGCTAGCGGGGAGCTCCTACAATGAGCAGTTCTTC

D: .
J: TRBJ1-5
V: TRBV5-1
size: .
CDR3: CASSFRGDRNQPQHF
DNA: TGCGCCAGCAGCTTTCGGGGGGACCGAAATCAGCCCCAGCATTTT

D: .
J: TRBJ1-6
V: TRBV9
size: few
CDR3: CASSRSQGVNSPLHF
DNA: TGTGCCAGCAGCAGATCACAGGGTGTCAATTCACCCCTCCACTTT

D: TRBD1
J: TRBJ2-7
V: TRBV14
size: .
CDR3: CASSQSTGGYEQYF
DNA: TGTGCCAGCAGCCAGTCGACAGGGGGCTACGAGCAGTACTTC

D: .
J: TRBJ1-2
V: TRBV9
size: many
CDR3: CASSVGGNNYGYTF
DNA: TGTGCCAGCAGCGTAGGAGGGAACAACTATGGCTACACCTTC

D: .
J: TRBJ2-1
V: TRBV10-3
size: few
CDR3: CAVRGLSSYNEQFF
DNA: TGTGCCGTGCGAGGGTTGAGCTCCTACAATGAGCAGTTCTTC

D: TRBD2
J: TRBJ2-5
V: TRBV5-1
size: .
CDR3: CASSVTSGKETQYF
DNA: TGCGCCAGCAGCGTGACTAGCGGCAAAGAGACCCAGTACTTC

D: TRBD2
J: TRBJ2-7
V: TRBV28
size: few
CDR3: CASSFLAGVGEQYF
DNA: TGTGCCAGCAGTTTCCTGGCGGGAGTAGGCGAGCAGTACTTC

D: .
J: TRBJ2-6
V: TRBV25-1
size: .
CDR3: CASSDRGRGRFSGANVLTF
DNA: TGTGCCAGCAGTGATCGGGGCAGGGGAAGATTCTCTGGGGCCAACGTCCTGACTTTC

D: .
J: TRBJ1-1
V: TRBV3-1
size: .
CDR3: CASSQVSRGPAEAFF
DNA: TGTGCCAGCAGCCAAGTTAGCAGGGGACCTGCTGAAGCTTTCTTT

D: .
J: TRBJ1-6
V: TRBV9
size: .
CDR3: CASSVAQEGNSPLHF
DNA: TGTGCCAGCAGCGTAGCCCAAGAGGGTAATTCACCCCTCCACTTT

D: .
J: TRBJ1-2
V: TRBV20-1
size: .
CDR3: CSAPPQSYGYTF
DNA: TGCAGTGCCCCGCCACAGTCCTATGGCTACACCTTC

D: TRBD1
J: TRBJ1-2
V: TRBV10-3
size: .
CDR3: CATRTGAANYGYTF
DNA: TGTGCCACCCGGACAGGAGCCGCTAACTATGGCTACACCTTC

D: .
J: TRBJ1-2
V: TRBV2
size: .
CDR3: CASSETGQLNYGYTF
DNA: TGTGCCAGCAGTGAAACAGGGCAACTTAACTATGGCTACACCTTC

D: .
J: TRBJ1-2
V: TRBV7-9
size: few
CDR3: CASMGSNYGYTF
DNA: TGTGCCAGCATGGGCTCTAACTATGGCTACACCTTC

D: TRBD2
J: TRBJ2-5
V: TRBV6-2/TRBV6-3
size: .
CDR3: CASNKRGFRETQYF
DNA: TGTGCCAGCAACAAGCGGGGTTTTAGGGAGACCCAGTACTTC

D: .
J: TRBJ2-1
V: TRBV10-3
size: few
CDR3: CATDLDSNEQFF
DNA: TGTGCCACCGACCTTGACAGCAATGAGCAGTTCTTC

D: .
J: TRBJ1-1
V: TRBV4-3
size: .
CDR3: CASSQDPRGWAEAFF
DNA: TGCGCCAGCAGCCAAGACCCCAGGGGCTGGGCTGAAGCTTTCTTT

D: .
J: TRBJ1-1
V: TRBV20-1
size: .
CDR3: CSAREMETFF
DNA: TGCAGTGCTAGGGAGATGGAAACTTTCTTT

D: TRBD1
J: TRBJ2-3
V: TRBV28
size: .
CDR3: CASSSPMTGADTQYF
DNA: TGTGCCAGCAGTTCCCCGATGACAGGGGCAGATACGCAGTATTTT

D: TRBD2
J: TRBJ2-1
V: TRBV29-1
size: .
CDR3: CRCGGAYNEQFF
DNA: TGCAGATGCGGGGGGGCGTACAATGAGCAGTTCTTC

D: .
J: TRBJ2-7
V: TRBV29-1
size: .
CDR3: CSVAQTGKLYEQYF
DNA: TGCAGCGTCGCCCAGACAGGCAAACTCTACGAGCAGTACTTC

D: .
J: TRBJ2-3
V: TRBV20-1
size: .
CDR3: CSASLAETQYF
DNA: TGCAGTGCTAGTCTCGCAGAAACGCAGTATTTT